This entry lists 30 T cell receptor beta chains sequenced from one sample in a study of blood T cells in healthy people across ages. A second about 6 to 12 cycle PCR used barcoded and J-beta primers. Via MiXCR, TCRdb re-called the 5' RACE reads, giving one row per CDR3 protein. The table records about 800,000 distinct CDR3 sequences, roughly 25% of them present only once. The same sample was also studied in work on T cells of mothers and their children.

The sample was blood. The source is a boy younger than 18 in good health.

The chain links TRBV7-9 to TRBJ2-4; D possibly uses TRBD1 or TRBD2 (6 bases each). V was cut by 2 bases and J by 7 bases, with 18 bases left in between. CDR1 SEHNR and CDR2 FQNEAQ come from the germline V gene (reference sequence). The length of the CDR3 is 16 residues. CDR3 DNA sequence: TGTGCCAGCAGCTTATTAGGGGAGGAGAGGGGGAACATTCAGTACTTC. Translating gives CASSLLGEERGNIQYF.

The chain is built from TRBV5-1 and TRBJ2-1, with D possibly matching TRBD1 (6 bases). This CDR3 contains 12 residues. Germline-derived CDR1 and CDR2 are SGHRS and YFSETQ. V was pared by 4 bases and J by 9 bases, with 11 bases between. The CDR3 loop is CASSPGVTEQFF. The CDR3 DNA follows: TGCGCCAGCAGCCCAGGGGTTACTGAGCAGTTCTTC.

The rearrangement joins TRBV5-6 to TRBJ2-1; D is ambiguous. The CDR3 runs to 14 residues. Trimming shortened V by 4 bases and J by 6 bases, and 14 bases separated the two germline ends. CDR1 SGHDT and CDR2 YYEEEE come from the germline V gene. CDR3 in amino acids: CASSLPAGVNEQFF. The CDR3 coding sequence is TGTGCCAGCAGCCTTCCCGCTGGGGTCAATGAGCAGTTCTTC.

There are a few counts of this clonotype. One junction end does not reproduce the germline sequence, and a read error may be involved. J is TRBJ2-7 and V is TRBV28; TRBD1 matches 7 bases. The germline gives CDR1 MDHEN, CDR2 SYDVKM. This CDR3 contains 18 residues. The CDR3, as DNA: TGTGCCAGTAGTTTCGGGACAGCAGTTCTACTACAAAACTACGAGCAGTACTTC. Protein sequence: CASSFGTAVLLQNYEQYF.

In its sample, this clonotype was seen many times. The chain has TRBV29-1 and TRBJ1-1, with 11 positions matching TRBD1. Looked up from germline, CDR1 is SQVTM and CDR2 is ANQGSEA. With V trimmed by 7 bases and J by 4 bases, 5 bases remained unmatched. This CDR3 is built from 13 residues. The CDR3 coding sequence is TGCAGCGCTAGGACAGGGGGCATCACTGAAGCTTTCTTT. Amino acids: CSARTGGITEAFF. The whole variable domain, remainder taken from reference TRBV29-1 and TRBJ1-1, is SAVISQKPSRDICQRGTSLTIQCQVDSQVTMMFWYRQQPGQSLTLIATANQGSEATYESGFVIDKFPISRPNLTFSTLTVSNMSPEDSSIYLCSARTGGITEAFFGQGTRLTVV.

In this sample, this clonotype turned up many times. CDR3 sequence (DNA): TGCAGCGTTCCCCACCTCGGTGGGACTAGCGCGTACAATGAGCAGTTCTTC. Translated: CSVPHLGGTSAYNEQFF. This sequence joins TRBV29-1 and TRBJ2-1, with 10 positions matching TRBD2. The CDR3 is made up of 17 amino acids. V lost 5 bases and J lost 4; bases outside the gene matches: 14. From germline, CDR1 is SQVTM and CDR2 ANQGSEA.

The chain is built from TRBV2 and TRBJ2-1; TRBD2 agrees at 11 bases. The better agreement between TRBJ2-5 and the DNA end casts doubt on the J call. There are 15 residues in the CDR3. Germline-derived CDR1 and CDR2 are SNHLY and FYNNEI. This CDR3 reads CASRSGLAEAETQYF. Here the CDR3 DNA reads TGTGCCAGCAGATCGGGACTAGCGGAGGCGGAGACCCAGTACTTC.

This clonotype has just a few counts. This rearrangement joins TRBV7-2 to TRBJ2-5, with a weak D call TRBD2 (5 bases). TRBJ2-7 matches the DNA end more closely, so the J call is doubtful. This CDR3 has 17 amino acids. Germline-derived CDR1 and CDR2 are SGHTA and FQGNSA. CDR3 DNA: TGTGCCAGCAGCTTAGAGGGTTTCCGGGATCACTCCTACGAGCAGTACTTC. This gives the protein CASSLEGFRDHSYEQYF.

The chain uses TRBV20-1 and TRBJ2-1, with TRBD2 matching 11 bases. The assigned J gene may be wrong: the sequence end matches TRBJ2-5 better. Germline V CDR1 and CDR2: DFQATT, SNEGSKA (reference sequence). This CDR3 is built from 16 residues. CDR3 coding DNA: TGCAGTGCTCAGTTTCTAGCGGGAGGTCTCAGAGAGACCCAGTACTTC. It encodes CSAQFLAGGLRETQYF.

The rearrangement joins TRBV11-2 to TRBJ2-5; no clear D. Near its end, the DNA agrees better with TRBJ2-7, so the J call may be wrong. The length of the CDR3 is 14 residues. In germline, CDR1 is SGHAT, CDR2 FQNNGV. DNA for the CDR3: TGTGCCAGCAGCTTTTTAGAGGCATCCTACGAGCAGTACTTC. The encoded protein is CASSFLEASYEQYF.

This clonotype was picked up a small number of times. This CDR3 is missing its conserved last phenylalanine or tryptophan, likely due to a read error. The DNA is left out, because the CDR3 cannot be placed on it with certainty; the CDR3 is given as TCRdb lists it. The CDR3 sequence is CASSFGGATREL. V is TRBV28 and J is TRBJ2-7; the table's D call, TRBD2, was not checked against the DNA. Germline assignment: CDR1 MDHEN and CDR2 SYDVKM. The CDR3 is made up of 12 amino acids, end residues included.

This chain uses TRBV18 with TRBJ2-5, with 10 bases aligning to TRBD2. Trimming at V came to 3 bases and at J to 2 bases, leaving 3 bases not matched to a gene. CDR3 length equals 15 residues. The germline V gene encodes CDR1 KGHSH and CDR2 LQKENI. The CDR3 region has the DNA TGTGCCAGCTCACCTGGACTAGCGGTACAAGAGACCCAGTACTTC. This gives the protein CASSPGLAVQETQYF. Variable domain in full (rest from reference TRBV18 and TRBJ2-5): NAGVMQNPRHLVRRRGQEARLRCSPMKGHSHVYWYRQLPEEGLKFMVYLQKENIIDESGMPKERFSAEFPKEGPSILRIQQVVRGDSAAYFCASSPGLAVQETQYFGPGTRLLVL.

This clonotype was detected a few times. The J gene is TRBJ2-5, the V gene TRBV4-2; 9 bases map to TRBD1. The J call may be in error: the DNA end matches TRBJ2-7 better. The CDR3 runs 17 residues. Germline-derived CDR1 and CDR2 are LGHNA and YNFKEQ. The CDR3: CASSQGLGTGSSYEQYF. The CDR3 nucleotides read TGTGCCAGCAGCCAAGGGTTGGGGACAGGGAGCTCCTACGAGCAGTACTTC.

V is TRBV11-2 and J is TRBJ2-7; 9 bases align to TRBD2. Near its end, the DNA agrees better with TRBJ2-1, so the J call may be wrong. Looked up from germline, CDR1 is SGHAT and CDR2 is FQNNGV. CDR3 length equals 13 residues. The CDR3 reads CASLLAGYNEQFF. CDR3 in DNA: TGTGCCAGCTTACTAGCGGGCTACAATGAGCAGTTCTTC.

This clonotype has a handful of counts. The CDR3 bases are TGCAGCGTTGAAGGGGGTCCCAGGAGCTCCTACGAGCAGTACTTC. Translation: CSVEGGPRSSYEQYF. V usage is TRBV29-1 and J usage is TRBJ2-7; D gene ambiguous. The CDR3 contains 15 residues. V lost 1 base and J lost 0, with 13 bases in between. Germline V lookup: CDR1 SQVTM, CDR2 ANQGSEA.

This clonotype occurred many times. The chain employs TRBV7-9 and TRBJ2-3, with D possibly matching TRBD1 (6 bases). Deletions cut 5 bases from V and 6 bases from J, with 12 bases between. Per the germline V gene, CDR1 is SEHNR and CDR2 is FQNEAQ (reference sequence). There are 13 residues in the CDR3. In DNA form, the CDR3 reads TGTGCCAGCAGCCGAACTACAGGGGATACGCAGTATTTT. Residues: CASSRTTGDTQYF.

The J gene is TRBJ2-1, the V gene TRBV7-2, with TRBD2 identical over 7 bases. The CDR3 runs 17 residues. Germline V gene lookup returns CDR1 SGHTA and CDR2 FQGNSA. The V and J ends lost 0 bases and 6 bases, in that order; junction bases with no gene match: 11. CDR3 loop: CASSLAQLVGGSNEQFF. The CDR3 nucleotides read TGTGCCAGCAGCTTAGCCCAACTAGTGGGAGGGTCCAATGAGCAGTTCTTC. Full variable domain (remainder filled in from reference TRBV7-2 and TRBJ2-1): GAGVSQSPSNKVTEKGKDVELRCDPISGHTALYWYRQSLGQGLEFLIYFQGNSAPDKSGLPSDRFSAERTGGSVSTLTIQRTQQEDSAVYLCASSLAQLVGGSNEQFFGPGTRLTVL.

Only a few counts were recorded for this clonotype. A read error may produce the germline difference seen at one junction end. The genes are TRBV5-1 and TRBJ2-1; either TRBD1 or TRBD2 may fit D (6 bases each). Per germline, CDR1 SGHRS and CDR2 YFSETQ. The CDR3 totals 15 residues. The CDR3 coding sequence is TGCGCCAGCAGCTTGAACGGGGGCACCTACAATGAGCGGTTCTTC. Translated, it gives CASSLNGGTYNERFF. Drawing the rest from reference TRBV5-1 and TRBJ2-1, the complete variable domain is KAGVTQTPRYLIKTRGQQVTLSCSPISGHRSVSWYQQTPGQGLQFLFEYFSETQRNKGNFPGRFSGRQFSNSRSEMNVSTLELGDSALYLCASSLNGGTYNERFFGPGTRLTVL.

This clonotype showed up just a few times. The CDR3 nucleotides read TGTGCCAGCATCGCCTCCGGGACAGGGTACAATGAGCAGTTCTTC. Amino acid sequence: CASIASGTGYNEQFF. This chain joins TRBV6-6 and TRBJ2-1, with TRBD1 identical over 9 bases. The CDR3 is 15 amino acids. Unmatched junction bases numbered 8, after V lost 7 bases and J lost 4 bases. Germline CDR1 MNHNY, CDR2 SVGAGI (reference sequence).

J is TRBJ2-7 and V is TRBV3-1; TRBD2 aligns across 7 bases. Germline lookup yields CDR1 LGHDT and CDR2 YNNKEL (reference sequence). The CDR3 has 14 residues. With 4 bases clipped from V and 6 bases from J, the junction kept 9 bases outside the gene matches. In DNA form, the CDR3 reads TGTGCCAGCAGCCCCGTGGGAGGGGCTAGCGAGCAGTACTTC. Translation gives CASSPVGGASEQYF.

The rearrangement uses TRBV20-1 and TRBJ1-1; TRBD1 agrees at 7 bases. Germline values: CDR1 DFQATT, CDR2 SNEGSKA (reference sequence). Trimming removed 3 bases from V and 2 bases from J; junction bases left unmatched: 3. The CDR3 totals 13 residues. This CDR3 reads CSASWDRNTEAFF. The DNA for the CDR3 is TGCAGTGCTAGTTGGGACAGAAACACTGAAGCTTTCTTT.

The V and J genes are TRBV28 and TRBJ2-4; maybe TRBD2 (6 bases). Trimming removed 8 bases from V and 2 bases from J, with 13 bases in between. Germline V lookup: CDR1 MDHEN, CDR2 SYDVKM. The CDR3 runs to 14 residues. The chain's CDR3 is CASEEGPTKNIQYF. The CDR3 DNA sequence: TGTGCCAGCGAGGAGGGACCTACCAAAAACATTCAGTACTTC.

This clonotype was counted a few times. The chain carries TRBV4-2 and TRBJ2-7; D uncertain. V lost 0 bases and J 2 bases, leaving 11 bases between the germline ends. This CDR3 has 15 residues. The germline CDR1 and CDR2 sequences are LGHNA and YNFKEQ. CDR3 region: CASSQDRGEAYEQYF. DNA of the CDR3: TGTGCCAGCAGCCAAGATAGAGGCGAGGCCTACGAGCAGTACTTC.

This clonotype was seen a handful of times. The rearrangement links TRBV10-3 to TRBJ2-3; D is ambiguous. Germline loops: CDR1 ENHRY, CDR2 SYGVKD. Trimming took off 0 bases at V and 5 bases at J, with 6 bases between the two ends. The CDR3 sequence is 13 residues long. The CDR3 loop is CAISESGQDTQYF. The CDR3 bases are TGTGCCATCAGTGAGTCAGGGCAAGATACGCAGTATTTT.

CDR3 loop: CASSLGPGTGDEKLFF. The CDR3 DNA is TGTGCCAGCAGTCTGGGACCCGGGACAGGGGATGAAAAACTGTTTTTT. This chain uses TRBV12-3 or TRBV12-4 with TRBJ1-4; 10 nucleotides match TRBD1. The CDR3 has 16 residues. With V trimmed by 5 bases and J by 6 bases, 9 bases remained unmatched.

This clonotype was seen a handful of times. V and J are TRBV24-1 and TRBJ2-3; 10 bases are shared with TRBD2. The CDR3 consists of 13 residues. Germline values: CDR1 KGHDR, CDR2 SFDVKD. The ends lost 4 bases at V and 14 bases at J; junction bases unmatched: 8. The CDR3 loop is CATSDPPGLARYF. The CDR3 coding sequence is TGTGCCACCAGTGACCCACCGGGACTAGCGCGGTATTTT.

The V and J genes are TRBV15 and TRBJ2-7; a weak D match, TRBD1 (7 bases). CDR1 and CDR2 (germline): LNHNV, YYDKDF (reference sequence). This CDR3 spans 15 amino acids. V lost 6 bases, J lost 2 bases, and 17 bases lay in between. CDR3 coding DNA: TGTGCCACCAGTCCTCCAGGGGGGAAGGCCTACGAGCAGTACTTC. It codes for CATSPPGGKAYEQYF.

This clonotype was counted only a few times. The rearrangement uses TRBV7-6 and TRBJ2-1, with 7 bases lining up with TRBD1. The ends lost 1 base at V and 2 bases at J; junction bases unmatched: 5. Germline V gives CDR1 SGHVS, CDR2 FNYEAQ. This CDR3 is built from 16 residues. The CDR3 region has the DNA TGTGCCAGCAGCTTAGTAGGACAGGCGACCTACAATGAGCAGTTCTTC. It translates to CASSLVGQATYNEQFF.

The gene calls are TRBV7-8 and TRBJ2-1; D ambiguous. The CDR3 contains 13 residues. Germline CDR1 SGHVS, CDR2 FQNEAQ. V was clipped by 2 bases and J by 5 bases, with 7 bases between them. For the CDR3, the DNA is TGTGCCAGCAGCTTACCTGCCGACAATGAGCAGTTCTTC. This translates into CASSLPADNEQFF.

This chain links TRBV4-1 with TRBJ1-6; D perhaps matches TRBD1 (6 bases). The V gene's germline CDR1 is MGHRA and CDR2 YSYEKL. V was clipped by 6 bases and J by 9 bases, with 15 bases between them. The CDR3 totals 14 residues. CDR3 coding DNA: TGCGCCAGCAGTCTTACAGGGTTTGGTTCACCCCTCCACTTT. Translated, it gives CASSLTGFGSPLHF.